Presented here are 19 T cell receptor beta chains from one specimen sequenced in a study of T cells in localized non-small cell lung cancer. Here immunoSEQ multiplex PCR was the method, and the copy in TCRdb shows in-frame clones only, minus some. Altogether 72,000 or so clones are present, about four fifths being singletons, with the ten largest covering approximately 12%. This sample comprised peripheral blood, obtained before any cancer treatment. Receptor source: a female donor over 55 with stage I lung adenocarcinoma.

The chain joins TRBV19 to TRBJ1-5; 8 nucleotides match TRBD1. V gave up 2 bases and J gave up 4 bases; unmatched junction bases: 13. The V gene's germline CDR1 is LNHDA and CDR2 SQIVND (reference sequence). CDR3 length: 18 residues. In DNA, the CDR3 is TGTGCCAGTAGTATACGGTCAGGGGGCGATTTGGGAAATCAGCCCCAGCATTTT. Translation gives CASSIRSGGDLGNQPQHF.

The rearrangement uses TRBV6-6 and TRBJ1-3; D unclear. Trimming took off 4 bases at V and 4 bases at J, with 5 bases between the two ends. Germline loops: CDR1 MNHNY, CDR2 SVGAGI (reference sequence). The CDR3 runs to 12 residues. CDR3: CASSLLGNTIYF. CDR3 in DNA: TGTGCCAGCAGTTTATTGGGAAACACCATATATTTT.

Regarding this clone: A read error may explain this, as a much larger clone is one base away. CDR3 DNA: TGTGCCAACGGTCCGGGACAGCACTACGAGCAGTACTTC. Protein product: CANGPGQHYEQYF. This sequence joins TRBV7-8 and TRBJ2-7, with 7 bases that match TRBD1. In germline, CDR1 is SGHVS, CDR2 FQNEAQ. The V and J ends lost 10 bases and 3 bases, in that order; junction bases with no gene match: 9. The length of the CDR3 is 13 residues.

The CDR3 protein is CASRSDSYEQYF. The CDR3 region has the DNA TGTGCCAGCAGATCCGACAGCTACGAGCAGTACTTC. J is TRBJ2-7 and V is TRBV6-6; the D gene is possibly TRBD1 (5 bases). Per germline, CDR1 MNHNY and CDR2 SVGAGI (reference sequence). The CDR3 loop spans 12 amino acids. Trimming took 6 bases from V and 3 from J, leaving 9 bases between them.

This clone was found once. This sequence joins TRBV4-1 and TRBJ1-4; no firm D call. CDR3 length: 17 amino acids. Per germline, CDR1 MGHRA and CDR2 YSYEKL. Trimming took 3 bases from V and 4 from J, leaving 18 bases between them. CDR3 sequence (DNA): TGCGCCAGCAGCCAGGCCCCTCGGGGTGGACTTAATGAAAAACTGTTTTTT. Residues: CASSQAPRGGLNEKLFF.

This sequence joins TRBV18 and TRBJ2-7, with D tentatively TRBD1 (5 bases). The CDR3 extends over 13 amino acids. The V gene's germline CDR1 is KGHSH and CDR2 LQKENI. Trimming took off 3 bases at V and 4 bases at J, with 10 bases between the two ends. CDR3 sequence (DNA): TGTGCCAGCTCACCCGCCGCAGGGTACGAGCAGTACTTC. Translation gives CASSPAAGYEQYF.

The V gene is TRBV18, the J gene TRBJ1-1; D gene unclear. The CDR3 is made up of 12 amino acids. Germline CDR1 reads KGHSH; CDR2 reads LQKENI. V gave up 3 bases and J gave up 11 bases, with 13 bases separating them. CDR3 bases: TGTGCCAGCTCACCCGGGGAGGGAGGGGCTTTCTTT. Translation: CASSPGEGGAFF.

The chain joins TRBV2 to TRBJ1-5; perhaps TRBD1 as D (5 bases). Trimming took 5 bases from V and 3 from J, leaving 11 bases between them. The CDR3 is 14 amino acids. Germline assignment: CDR1 SNHLY and CDR2 FYNNEI. The CDR3 DNA sequence: TGTGCCAGCAGTAGGGACGGGCACAATCAGCCCCAGCATTTT. This translates into CASSRDGHNQPQHF.

The chain uses TRBV5-4 and TRBJ1-1; 7 bases are shared with TRBD1. The germline V gene encodes CDR1 SGHNT and CDR2 YYREEE (reference sequence). The CDR3 has 19 residues. Trimming cost V 4 bases and J 5 bases; bases outside gene matches: 23. CDR3 loop: CASSPMPNRDSYGGTEAFF. Here the CDR3 DNA reads TGTGCCAGCAGCCCCATGCCCAACCGGGACAGTTACGGGGGGACTGAAGCTTTCTTT.

In its sample, this clone was seen a few times. The V and J genes are TRBV10-3 and TRBJ1-1, with 7 bases matching TRBD1. V gave up 4 bases and J gave up 2 bases; unmatched junction bases: 10. The CDR3 sequence is 16 residues long. CDR1 ENHRY and CDR2 SYGVKD come from the germline V gene. Here the CDR3 reads CAISGGGGPINTEAFF. The CDR3 DNA sequence: TGTGCCATCAGTGGCGGAGGGGGCCCGATAAACACTGAAGCTTTCTTT.

This chain connects TRBV19 to TRBJ1-6; D is perhaps TRBD1 (6 bases). Trimming left V 6 bases short and J 6 bases short, with 9 bases between. The CDR3 spans 13 residues. Germline-derived CDR1 and CDR2 are LNHDA and SQIVND (reference sequence). Here the CDR3 reads CASRGQINSPLHF. The CDR3 nucleotides are TGTGCCAGTAGAGGACAGATTAATTCACCCCTCCACTTT. The full variable domain, in which reference TRBV19 and TRBJ1-6 provide the parts outside the CDR3, is DGGITQSPKYLFRKEGQNVTLSCEQNLNHDAMYWYRQDPGQGLRLIYYSQIVNDFQKGDIAEGYSVSREKKESFPLTVTSAQKNPTAFYLCASRGQINSPLHFGNGTRLTVT.

The rearrangement uses TRBV19 and TRBJ2-2; 8 positions agree with TRBD2. Germline loops: CDR1 LNHDA, CDR2 SQIVND (reference sequence). J was trimmed by 3 bases and V by 2 bases; bases with no gene match: 2. The CDR3 is 15 amino acids. Here the CDR3 reads CASSIHGGDTGELFF. As DNA, the CDR3 is TGTGCCAGTAGTATACACGGGGGGGACACCGGGGAGCTGTTTTTT.

The rearrangement uses TRBV27 and TRBJ2-5; 7 positions agree with TRBD2. This CDR3 has 16 amino acids. Germline V lookup: CDR1 MNHEY, CDR2 SMNVEV (reference sequence). Unmatched junction bases numbered 10, after V lost 3 bases and J lost 3 bases. The CDR3 nucleotides are TGTGCCAGCAGTTTCCGCCTGCGGGGAGGGAAAGAGACCCAGTACTTC. This encodes CASSFRLRGGKETQYF.

The V and J genes are TRBV20-1 and TRBJ2-7; a weak D match, TRBD1 (6 bases). V lost 6 bases and J lost 3, with 9 bases in between. Germline V gene sequence: CDR1 DFQATT, CDR2 SNEGSKA (reference sequence). The length of the CDR3 is 11 residues. CDR3 amino acids: CSAKDSYEQYF. The CDR3 DNA follows: TGCAGTGCAAAGGACAGCTACGAGCAGTACTTC.

V usage is TRBV7-9 and J usage is TRBJ1-3, with D maybe TRBD1 (5 bases). The V gene lost 5 bases and the J gene lost 1 base, with 9 bases spanning the gap. CDR3 size: 14 residues. Germline CDR1 and CDR2: SEHNR and FQNEAQ (reference sequence). CDR3 nucleotide sequence: TGTGCCAGCAGCATCCCAGGGTCTGGAAACACCATATATTTT. Its protein is CASSIPGSGNTIYF. Full variable domain (outside the CDR3, taken from reference TRBV7-9 and TRBJ1-3): DTGVSQNPRHKITKRGQNVTFRCDPISEHNRLYWYRQTLGQGPEFLTYFQNEAQLEKSRLLSDRFSAERPKGSFSTLEIQRTEQGDSAMYLCASSIPGSGNTIYFGEGSWLTVV.

The chain recombines TRBV28 with TRBJ1-5, with D possibly being TRBD1 (6 bases). Germline-derived CDR1 and CDR2 are MDHEN and SYDVKM. Trimming took off 6 bases at V and 4 bases at J, with 13 bases between the two ends. This CDR3 comprises 14 residues. The CDR3 sequence is CASSRGGWNQPQHF. The CDR3 region has the DNA TGTGCCAGCAGCAGGGGCGGGTGGAATCAGCCCCAGCATTTT.

This clone was observed a single time. The rearrangement uses TRBV13 and TRBJ2-1; perhaps TRBD1 as D (6 bases). CDR1 is PRHDT, CDR2 FYEKMQ, per germline (reference sequence). The CDR3 totals 15 residues. The germline V and J ends were trimmed by 7 bases and 5 bases, with 18 bases remaining between them. CDR3 sequence reads: CASIIRGYPDNEQFF. The DNA of the CDR3 is TGTGCCAGCATCATCAGGGGTTATCCTGACAATGAGCAGTTCTTC. The entire variable domain, with the rest obtained from reference TRBV13 and TRBJ2-1, is as follows: AAGVIQSPRHLIKEKRETATLKCYPIPRHDTVYWYQQGPGQDPQFLISFYEKMQSDKGSIPDRFSAQQFSDYHSELNMSSLELGDSALYFCASIIRGYPDNEQFFGPGTRLTVL.

J is TRBJ2-7 and V is TRBV29-1; 7 positions match TRBD1. CDR3 length: 12 amino acids. V trimming: 2 bases; J trimming: 6 bases; junction bases outside the gene matches: 4. Germline-derived CDR1 and CDR2 are SQVTM and ANQGSEA. CDR3 DNA: TGCAGCGTTGAACTAGGGGGCATCGAGCAGTACTTC. This translates into CSVELGGIEQYF.

The chain has TRBV6-1 and TRBJ1-6; no firm D call. Germline V gives CDR1 MNHNS, CDR2 SASEGT. The CDR3 is made up of 13 amino acids. V was cut by 5 bases and J by 8 bases, with 10 bases left in between. CDR3 sequence (DNA): TGTGCCAGCAGTCCTTCCTCTTATTCACCCCTCCACTTT. Its protein is CASSPSSYSPLHF.